This TCR beta chain was recovered during a study of OX40 agonist ivuxolimab in advanced cancers. Study-wide background: While on treatment, patients had intravenous ivuxolimab at 0.01 to 10 mg/kg every 2 weeks.

Profiling relied on immunoSEQ multiplex PCR, and the TCRdb table lists in-frame clones only, not all of them. The table lists over 25,000 clones, approximately 78% of them singletons. With regard to this clone: Its antigen is still unknown.

Study conclusions and caveats: Among patients with partial responses at 0.1-3.0 mg/kg, clonal expansion was among the lowest.

This sample comprised CD4+ or CD8+ T cells sorted from blood, obtained in a trial of the OX40 agonist ivuxolimab. The receptor comes from an adult with an advanced solid tumor such as melanoma, head and neck, liver or kidney cancer.

For the CDR3, the DNA is TGTGCCAGCAGCCCATCACTAGCGGGAGGGCCCTACAATGAGCAGTTCTTC. This codes for CASSPSLAGGPYNEQFF. The rearrangement uses TRBV7-9 and TRBJ2-1; 13 positions agree with TRBD2. V was pared by 5 bases and J by 2 bases, with 6 bases of the junction left unmatched. CDR1 SEHNR and CDR2 FQNEAQ come from the germline V gene (reference sequence). The CDR3 sequence is 17 residues long. Full variable domain (outside the CDR3, taken from reference TRBV7-9 and TRBJ2-1): DTGVSQNPRHKITKRGQNVTFRCDPISEHNRLYWYRQTLGQGPEFLTYFQNEAQLEKSRLLSDRFSAERPKGSFSTLEIQRTEQGDSAMYLCASSPSLAGGPYNEQFFGPGTRLTVL.